What follows are 17 T cell receptor beta chains derived from one specimen sequenced in a study of cytomegalovirus exposure and HLA in healthy donors. In the PCR, 60 Vbeta and 13 Jbeta primers were used. Assay used: immunoSEQ multiplex PCR; TCRdb lists only in-frame clones, some missing. The sample table includes some 130,000 clones. Input material: PBMCs. The source is a woman between 35 and 50 years old in good health and CMV-seronegative.

The rearrangement links TRBV28 to TRBJ2-7; possible D gene TRBD1, 5 bases. This CDR3 region has 16 residues. Germline V gives CDR1 MDHEN, CDR2 SYDVKM. V lost 4 bases to trimming and J lost 6 bases, with 22 bases between them. This CDR3 is CASSSLGVAAPGEQYF. The CDR3, as DNA: TGTGCCAGCAGTTCCCTAGGGGTGGCAGCCCCCGGCGAGCAGTACTTC.

The rearrangement links TRBV5-8 to TRBJ2-1, with D tentatively TRBD1 (5 bases). Germline assignment: CDR1 SGHTS and CDR2 YDEGEE. Trimming left V 4 bases short and J 8 bases short, with 13 bases between. The CDR3 has 13 amino acids. The CDR3 coding sequence is TGTGCCAGCAGCCGTACTCGGACATATGAGCAGTTCTTC. It is translated as CASSRTRTYEQFF.

The chain links TRBV2 to TRBJ1-2; 7 nucleotides align to TRBD1. This CDR3 spans 12 amino acids. Trimming at V came to 8 bases and at J to 8 bases, leaving 8 bases not matched to a gene. Germline CDR1 and CDR2: SNHLY and FYNNEI. The CDR3 region has the DNA TGTGCCAGCTCACAGGGGAATTCGGGCTACACCTTC. Protein product: CASSQGNSGYTF.

Written as DNA, the CDR3 is TGCAGCGGGATGGGGGCCACCGGGGAGCTGTTTTTT. Residues: CSGMGATGELFF. The chain recombines TRBV29-1 with TRBJ2-2, with a tentative D call TRBD1 (6 bases). The CDR3 consists of 12 residues. Germline loops: CDR1 SQVTM, CDR2 ANQGSEA. V lost 7 bases to trimming and J lost 4 bases, with 10 bases between them.

V usage is TRBV27 and J usage is TRBJ2-3; 9 bases map to TRBD2. The CDR3 extends over 17 amino acids. The ends lost 3 bases at V and 2 bases at J; junction bases unmatched: 9. Germline V gene data show CDR1 as MNHEY and CDR2 as SMNVEV (reference sequence). As DNA, the CDR3 is TGTGCCAGCAGTTTTAGAAGTAGCGGGGGAGTCACAGATACGCAGTATTTT. Its translation is CASSFRSSGGVTDTQYF.

J is TRBJ2-3 and V is TRBV11-3; 10 bases agree with TRBD2. The CDR3 consists of 16 residues. The ends lost 1 base at V and 1 base at J; junction bases unmatched: 2. Germline values: CDR1 SGHNT, CDR2 YENEEA. CDR3 bases: TGTGCCAGCAGCTTAGGGACTAGCGGCCGCACAGATACGCAGTATTTT. Protein: CASSLGTSGRTDTQYF.

This sequence joins TRBV15 and TRBJ1-2; 7 positions match TRBD1. With V trimmed by 4 bases and J by 6 bases, 5 bases remained unmatched. Germline V gene data show CDR1 as LNHNV and CDR2 as YYDKDF (reference sequence). This CDR3 has 13 residues. CDR3 coding DNA: TGTGCCACCAGCACAAGACAGGGAAATGGCTACACCTTC. Translation gives CATSTRQGNGYTF.

CDR3 region: CASSYYGRQGYYGYTF. The CDR3 DNA is TGTGCCAGCAGTTACTACGGTAGACAGGGGTACTATGGCTACACCTTC. The V and J genes are TRBV6-5 and TRBJ1-2; 8 bases agree with TRBD1. The V and J ends lost 1 base and 3 bases, in that order; junction bases with no gene match: 7. The CDR3 is 16 amino acids. Germline values: CDR1 MNHEY, CDR2 SVGAGI.

This chain links TRBV4-3 with TRBJ2-1; unclear D gene. The CDR3 covers 13 residues. Germline V CDR1 and CDR2: LGHNA, YSLEER. Deletions cut 1 base from V and 6 bases from J, with 7 bases between. The DNA for the CDR3 is TGCGCCAGCAGCCAAGTCCCGGTCAATGAGCAGTTCTTC. This sequence encodes CASSQVPVNEQFF.

V is TRBV5-1 and J is TRBJ1-1, with D uncertain. The CDR3 spans 12 residues. V lost 7 bases and J lost 2, with 9 bases in between. Per germline, CDR1 SGHRS and CDR2 YFSETQ. The CDR3 sequence: CASGQLNTEAFF. The CDR3 bases are TGCGCCAGCGGGCAGTTAAACACTGAAGCTTTCTTT.

The gene calls are TRBV12-5 and TRBJ2-1; D not resolved. This CDR3 has 16 amino acids. The germline V and J ends were trimmed by 0 bases and 3 bases, with 12 bases remaining between them. CDR1 is LGHNT and CDR2 is FRNRAP in the germline V gene. Here the CDR3 reads CASGLVRSDNYNEQFF. The DNA of the CDR3 is TGTGCTAGTGGTTTGGTCAGATCAGACAACTACAATGAGCAGTTCTTC.

The chain has TRBV27 and TRBJ1-5, with 10 nucleotides matching TRBD1. V was clipped by 2 bases and J by 4 bases; unmatched bases: 2. The germline V gene has CDR1 MNHEY and CDR2 SMNVEV (reference sequence). This CDR3 has 15 residues. CDR3 loop: CASSLAGQGNQPQHF. DNA for the CDR3: TGTGCCAGCAGTTTAGCGGGACAGGGGAATCAGCCCCAGCATTTT.

The V call is TRBV5-1, the J call TRBJ2-3, with a tentative D call TRBD2 (5 bases). Trimming stripped 3 bases from V and 4 bases from J, with 15 bases between. This CDR3 is 15 amino acids long. The germline V gene encodes CDR1 SGHRS and CDR2 YFSETQ. The chain's CDR3 is CASSSTSSGSDTQYF. Here the CDR3 DNA reads TGCGCCAGCAGCTCGACGAGCAGCGGTTCAGATACGCAGTATTTT.

The genes are TRBV9 and TRBJ1-2, with D possibly TRBD1 on 6 matching bases. Germline CDR1 SGDLS, CDR2 YYNGEE. Trimming removed 0 bases from V and 3 bases from J, with 12 bases in between. CDR3 length: 15 residues. The CDR3 nucleotides are TGTGCCAGCAGCGTAGGGTCAAAGGGGGACTATGGCTACACCTTC. Translating it yields CASSVGSKGDYGYTF.

The rearrangement links TRBV5-8 to TRBJ1-6; 11 positions match TRBD1. J lost 2 bases, V lost 5 bases, and 6 bases had no gene match. This CDR3 comprises 17 residues. The germline V gene encodes CDR1 SGHTS and CDR2 YDEGEE. DNA of the CDR3: TGTGCCAGCAGGGGTAGGACAGGGGGCACCTATAATTCACCCCTCCACTTT. As protein: CASRGRTGGTYNSPLHF.

This sequence joins TRBV6-6 and TRBJ1-1, with TRBD1 identical over 8 bases. Trimming at V came to 7 bases and at J to 5 bases, leaving 12 bases not matched to a gene. This CDR3 is built from 15 residues. Germline-derived CDR1 and CDR2 are MNHNY and SVGAGI (reference sequence). The CDR3 DNA reads TGTGCCAGCACTCCCCACAGGGGGAAAAGGACTGAAGCTTTCTTT. It is translated as CASTPHRGKRTEAFF.

The CDR3 region is CSVDYRGRNTEAFF. CDR3 nucleotides: TGCAGCGTTGATTATAGGGGAAGGAACACTGAAGCTTTCTTT. The chain joins TRBV29-1 to TRBJ1-1, with D perhaps matching TRBD1 (5 bases). Germline V gives CDR1 SQVTM, CDR2 ANQGSEA. CDR3 length: 14 amino acids. V gave up 3 bases and J gave up 1 base, with 12 bases separating them.